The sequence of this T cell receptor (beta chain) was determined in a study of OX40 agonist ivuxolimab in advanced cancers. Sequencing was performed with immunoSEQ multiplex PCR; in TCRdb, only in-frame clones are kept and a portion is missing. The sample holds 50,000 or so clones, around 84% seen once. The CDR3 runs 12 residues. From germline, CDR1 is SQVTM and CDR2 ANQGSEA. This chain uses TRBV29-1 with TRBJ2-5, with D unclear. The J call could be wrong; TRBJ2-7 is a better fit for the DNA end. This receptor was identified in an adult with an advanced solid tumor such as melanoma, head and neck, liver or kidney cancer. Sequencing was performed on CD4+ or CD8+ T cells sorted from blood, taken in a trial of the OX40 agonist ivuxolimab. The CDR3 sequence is CSVSGRADEQYF. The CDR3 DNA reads TGCAGCGTTTCAGGAAGGGCCGACGAGCAGTACTTC.